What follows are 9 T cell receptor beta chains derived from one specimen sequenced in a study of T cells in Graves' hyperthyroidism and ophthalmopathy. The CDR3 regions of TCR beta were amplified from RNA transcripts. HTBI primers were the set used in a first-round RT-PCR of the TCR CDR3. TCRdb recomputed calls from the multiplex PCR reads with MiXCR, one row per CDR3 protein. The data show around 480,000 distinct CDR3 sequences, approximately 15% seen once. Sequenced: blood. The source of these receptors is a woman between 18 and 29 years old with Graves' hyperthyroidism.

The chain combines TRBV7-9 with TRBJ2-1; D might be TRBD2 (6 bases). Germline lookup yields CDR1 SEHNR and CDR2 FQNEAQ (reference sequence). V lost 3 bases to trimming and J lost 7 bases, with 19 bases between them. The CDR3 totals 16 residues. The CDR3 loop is CASSFGSGAHYNEQFF. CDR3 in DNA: TGTGCCAGCAGCTTCGGATCGGGAGCACACTATAATGAGCAGTTCTTC.

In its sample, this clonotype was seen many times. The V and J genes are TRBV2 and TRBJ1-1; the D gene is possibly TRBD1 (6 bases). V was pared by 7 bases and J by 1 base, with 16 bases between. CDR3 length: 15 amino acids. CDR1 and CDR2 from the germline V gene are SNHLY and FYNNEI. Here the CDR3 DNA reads TGTGCCAGCATGGGGGGGTCGGGACAGAACACTGAAGCTTTCTTT. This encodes CASMGGSGQNTEAFF.

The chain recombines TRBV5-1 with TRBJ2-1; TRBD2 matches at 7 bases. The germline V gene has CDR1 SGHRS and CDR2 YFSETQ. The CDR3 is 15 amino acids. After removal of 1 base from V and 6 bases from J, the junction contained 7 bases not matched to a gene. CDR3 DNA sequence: TGCGCCAGCAGCTTGATCGAGCGGGATGGCAATGAGCAGTTCTTC. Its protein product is CASSLIERDGNEQFF. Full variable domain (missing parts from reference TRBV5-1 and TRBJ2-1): KAGVTQTPRYLIKTRGQQVTLSCSPISGHRSVSWYQQTPGQGLQFLFEYFSETQRNKGNFPGRFSGRQFSNSRSEMNVSTLELGDSALYLCASSLIERDGNEQFFGPGTRLTVL.

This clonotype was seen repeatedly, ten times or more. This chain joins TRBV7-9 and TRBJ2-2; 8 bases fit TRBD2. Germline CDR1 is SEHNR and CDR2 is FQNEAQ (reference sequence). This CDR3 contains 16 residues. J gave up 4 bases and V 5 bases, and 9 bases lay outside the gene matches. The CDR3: CASSPLTSARTGELFF. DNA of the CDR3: TGTGCCAGCAGCCCCCTGACTAGCGCGCGCACCGGGGAGCTGTTTTTT.

CDR3 loop: CASGYTQYF. CDR3 DNA: TGTGCCAGCGGCTATACGCAGTATTTT. V usage is TRBV6-1 and J usage is TRBJ2-3; no reliable D call. From germline, CDR1 is MNHNS and CDR2 SASEGT. With 8 bases removed from V and 7 bases from J, the gap between germline ends came to 4 bases. The CDR3 is made up of 9 amino acids.

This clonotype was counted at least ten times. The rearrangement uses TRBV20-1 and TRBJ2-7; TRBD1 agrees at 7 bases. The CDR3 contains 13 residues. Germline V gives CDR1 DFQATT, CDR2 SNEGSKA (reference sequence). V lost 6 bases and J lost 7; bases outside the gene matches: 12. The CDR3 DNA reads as TGCAGTGCCTCGGAGACAGGGTCGGGTGAGCAGTACTTC. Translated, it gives CSASETGSGEQYF.

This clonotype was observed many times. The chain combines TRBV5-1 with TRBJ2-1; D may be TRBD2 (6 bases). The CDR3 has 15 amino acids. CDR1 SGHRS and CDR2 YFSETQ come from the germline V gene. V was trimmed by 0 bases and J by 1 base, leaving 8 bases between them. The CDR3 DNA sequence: TGCGCCAGCAGCTTGGGCGGGATTTCCTACAATGAGCAGTTCTTC. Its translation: CASSLGGISYNEQFF.

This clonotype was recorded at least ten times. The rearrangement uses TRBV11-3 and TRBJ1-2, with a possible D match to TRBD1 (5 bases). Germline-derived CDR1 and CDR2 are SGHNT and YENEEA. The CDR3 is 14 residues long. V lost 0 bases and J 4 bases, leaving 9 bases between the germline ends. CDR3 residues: CASSLEPGGYGYTF. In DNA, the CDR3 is TGTGCCAGCAGCTTAGAACCCGGGGGCTATGGCTACACCTTC.

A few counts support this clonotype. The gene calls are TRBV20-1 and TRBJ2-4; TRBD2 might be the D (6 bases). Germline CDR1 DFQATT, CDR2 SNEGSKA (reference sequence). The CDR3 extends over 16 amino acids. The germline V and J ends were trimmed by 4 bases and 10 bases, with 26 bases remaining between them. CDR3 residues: CSATPGLLFGAPIQYF. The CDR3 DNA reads TGCAGTGCTACCCCGGGACTTTTATTCGGGGCCCCGATTCAGTACTTC.